The text below deals with one T cell receptor beta chain. Antigen unknown. This entry comes from a study of CD8 T cells in Susac syndrome. Study-wide results and caveats: It was acknowledged in the study that the number of individuals who were included in its TCR sequencing and HLA analysis was relatively small.

V lost 3 bases and J 3 bases, leaving 2 bases between the germline ends. The CDR3 contains 11 residues. cDNA came from roughly 0.5 to 1 ug RNA primed by random hexamers. TCRdb re-derived calls from the immunoSEQ multiplex PCR reads in MiXCR, one entry per CDR3 protein. The table includes about 49,000 distinct CDR3 sequences, 90% to 95% detected once. This clonotype was sampled from a human donor in good health. The specimen was CD8+ T cells from PBMCs. V usage is TRBV12-3 or TRBV12-4 and J usage is TRBJ1-1; unclear D gene. The CDR3 is CASSFYTEAFF. The CDR3, as DNA: TGTGCCAGCAGTTTCTACACTGAAGCTTTCTTT.